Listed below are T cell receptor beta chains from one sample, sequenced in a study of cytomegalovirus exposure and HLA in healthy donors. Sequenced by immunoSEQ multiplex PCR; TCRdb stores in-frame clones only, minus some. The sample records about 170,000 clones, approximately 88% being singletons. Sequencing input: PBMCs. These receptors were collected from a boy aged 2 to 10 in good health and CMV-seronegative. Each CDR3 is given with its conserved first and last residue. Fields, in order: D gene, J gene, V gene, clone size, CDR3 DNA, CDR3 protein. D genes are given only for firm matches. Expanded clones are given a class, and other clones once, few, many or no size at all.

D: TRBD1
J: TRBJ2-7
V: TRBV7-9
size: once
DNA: TGTGCCAGCAGCTCCGGGACAGCCGCTGAGGGCGAGCAGTACTTC
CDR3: CASSSGTAAEGEQYF

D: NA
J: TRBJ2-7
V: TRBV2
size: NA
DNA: TGTGCCAGCAGTGTTCAGGGAAACGAGCAGTACTTC
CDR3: CASSVQGNEQYF

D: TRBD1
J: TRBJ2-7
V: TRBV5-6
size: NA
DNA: TGTGCCAGCAGCCCGTGGGACAGGGGGCGACACGAGCAGTACTTC
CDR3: CASSPWDRGRHEQYF

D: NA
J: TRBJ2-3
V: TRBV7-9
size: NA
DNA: TGTGCCAGCAGCTCCCGCCAGGGAGATACGCAGTATTTT
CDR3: CASSSRQGDTQYF

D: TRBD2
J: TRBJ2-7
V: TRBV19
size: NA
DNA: TGTGCCAGTAGTATGGGACTAGCGTCGAGCTCCTACGAGCAGTACTTC
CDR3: CASSMGLASSSYEQYF

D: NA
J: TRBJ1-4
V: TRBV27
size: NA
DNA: TGTGCCAGCACCTCTTCTGAGGGTGAAAAACTGTTTTTT
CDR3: CASTSSEGEKLFF

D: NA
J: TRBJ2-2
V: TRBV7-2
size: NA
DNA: TGTGCCAGCAGCTTCGCAGGGGTAACCAACACCGGGGAGCTGTTTTTT
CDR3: CASSFAGVTNTGELFF

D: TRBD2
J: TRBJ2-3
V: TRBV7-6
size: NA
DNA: TGTGCCAGCAGCTTAGATCAAGGACTAGCCGGAGATACGCAGTATTTT
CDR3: CASSLDQGLAGDTQYF

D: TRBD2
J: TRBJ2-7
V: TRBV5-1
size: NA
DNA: TGCGCCAGCAGGAGCGGGACCTACGAGCAGTACTTC
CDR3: CASRSGTYEQYF

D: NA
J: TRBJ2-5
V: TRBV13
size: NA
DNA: TGTGCCAGCAGCCTCACAAATACAGGGAAAGGAGAGACCCAGTACTTC
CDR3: CASSLTNTGKGETQYF

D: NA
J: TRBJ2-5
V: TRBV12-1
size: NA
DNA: TGTGCCAGCACCACACTAAACGGCGGGAGGTTCCCTAAGACCCAGTACTTC
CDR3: CASTTLNGGRFPKTQYF

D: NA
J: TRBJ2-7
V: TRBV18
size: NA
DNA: TGTGCCAGCTCACCGAGCCCTACTAGCCTCGAGCAGTACTTC
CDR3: CASSPSPTSLEQYF

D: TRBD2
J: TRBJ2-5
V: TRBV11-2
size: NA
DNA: TGTGCCAGCAGCCCTCGAGCGGGAGGGCTTCAAGAGACCCAGTACTTC
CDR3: CASSPRAGGLQETQYF

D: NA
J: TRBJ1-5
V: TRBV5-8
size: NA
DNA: TGTGCCAGCAGCTTGGACATTAGCAATCAGCCCCAGCATTTT
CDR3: CASSLDISNQPQHF

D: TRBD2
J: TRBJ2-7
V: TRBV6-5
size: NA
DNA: TGTGCCAGCAGTTACCGGGGGACTAGCGTTTCCTACGAGCAGTACTTC
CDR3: CASSYRGTSVSYEQYF

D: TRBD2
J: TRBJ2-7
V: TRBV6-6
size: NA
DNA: TGTGCCAGCAGTTCCAGGACTAGCGGGGACTACGAGCAGTACTTC
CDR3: CASSSRTSGDYEQYF

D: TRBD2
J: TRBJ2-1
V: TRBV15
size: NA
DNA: TGTGCCACCAGCACCTGGGACTATATGTACAATGAGCAGTTCTTC
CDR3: CATSTWDYMYNEQFF

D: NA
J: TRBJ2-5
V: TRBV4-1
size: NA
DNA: TGCGCCAGCAGTCTCACCACCGCGGATTTTGTGGAAGGCGAGACCCAGTACTTC
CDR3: CASSLTTADFVEGETQYF

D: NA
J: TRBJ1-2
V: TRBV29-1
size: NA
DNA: TGCAGCGTCTCTGTTCTAGGGCAGGGATATGGCTACACCTTC
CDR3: CSVSVLGQGYGYTF

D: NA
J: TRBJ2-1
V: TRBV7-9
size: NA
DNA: TGTGCCAGCAGCTTAGGGCGGGAATCGACTAATGAGCAGTTCTTC
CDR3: CASSLGRESTNEQFF

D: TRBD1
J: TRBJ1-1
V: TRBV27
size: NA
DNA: TGTGCCAGCAGTTTTCGGACAGGGAAGTCCACTGAAGCTTTCTTT
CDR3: CASSFRTGKSTEAFF

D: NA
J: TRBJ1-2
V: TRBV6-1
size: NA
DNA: TGTGCCAGCAGTGAAGCGGTAGCAGTCCCTACTCTTGGCTACACCTTC
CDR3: CASSEAVAVPTLGYTF

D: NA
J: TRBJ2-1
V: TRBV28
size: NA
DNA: TGTGCCAGCAGTCGACTCTACAATGAGCAGTTCTTC
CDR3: CASSRLYNEQFF

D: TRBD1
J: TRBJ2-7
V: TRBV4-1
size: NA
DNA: TGCGCCAGCAGCCAAGTTGGGACAGGGACCTACGAGCAGTACTTC
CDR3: CASSQVGTGTYEQYF

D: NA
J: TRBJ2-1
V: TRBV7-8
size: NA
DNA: TGTGCCAGCAGCTCCCCTTACAAGCGGGACAACAATGAGCAGTTCTTC
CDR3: CASSSPYKRDNNEQFF

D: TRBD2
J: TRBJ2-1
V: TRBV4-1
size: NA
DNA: TGCGCCAGCAGCCAAGAATCATGGGGGGGAAGACCTGAGCAGTTCTTC
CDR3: CASSQESWGGRPEQFF

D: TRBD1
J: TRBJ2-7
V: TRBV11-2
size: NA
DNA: TGTGCCAGCAGCCCTTGGGACAGGGGGCGATCGGCCTACGAGCAGTACTTC
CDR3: CASSPWDRGRSAYEQYF

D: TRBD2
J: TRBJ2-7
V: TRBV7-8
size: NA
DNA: TGTGCCAGCAGCGGACAGTCGACTAGCGGTTACGAGCAGTACTTC
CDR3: CASSGQSTSGYEQYF